This entry lists 13 T cell receptor beta chains sequenced from one sample in a study of T cells in localized non-small cell lung cancer. Profiled with immunoSEQ multiplex PCR; TCRdb holds only in-frame clones, not every one. The table includes some 33,000 clones, roughly 78% detected once. The input for sequencing was peripheral blood, taken before any cancer treatment. The receptors originated from a male donor aged 60 or over with stage III squamous cell lung carcinoma.

This clone has just one count. J is TRBJ2-1 and V is TRBV7-2, with D possibly being TRBD1 (6 bases). This CDR3 has 15 amino acids. Germline CDR1 is SGHTA and CDR2 is FQGNSA. V was pared by 3 bases and J by 2 bases, with 11 bases between. CDR3 amino acids: CASSLNRDPYNEQFF. As DNA, the CDR3 is TGTGCCAGCAGCTTGAACAGGGACCCCTACAATGAGCAGTTCTTC.

The chain recombines TRBV21-1 with TRBJ2-7; no DNA check was done on the table's D call, TRBD1. TRBV21-1 is listed as a pseudogene. The CDR3 has 13 amino acids. CDR3 coding DNA: TGTGCCAGCAGCAACAGGGGTTCCTACGAGCAGTACTTC. Protein product: CASSNRGSYEQYF.

The chain couples TRBV10-3 to TRBJ1-5, with D hard to call. Germline CDR1 ENHRY, CDR2 SYGVKD. Trimming removed 0 bases from V and 1 base from J, with 10 bases in between. The CDR3 totals 16 residues. The CDR3 sequence: CAISESPRGSNQPQHF. Here the CDR3 DNA reads TGTGCCATCAGTGAGTCGCCCCGGGGAAGCAATCAGCCCCAGCATTTT.

The chain uses TRBV6-5 and TRBJ2-2, with D tentatively TRBD2 (5 bases). Germline V gene lookup returns CDR1 MNHEY and CDR2 SVGAGI. This CDR3 contains 15 residues. Deletions cut 2 bases from V and 2 bases from J, with 9 bases between. The CDR3 DNA reads TGTGCCAGCAGTTACGAGGGTGGTAACACCGGGGAGCTGTTTTTT. Translating it yields CASSYEGGNTGELFF.

The genes are TRBV7-2 and TRBJ2-1, with D tentatively TRBD2 (6 bases). Trimming took 5 bases from V and 13 from J, leaving 15 bases between them. The length of the CDR3 is 12 residues. Germline lookup yields CDR1 SGHTA and CDR2 FQGNSA. The CDR3 nucleotides read TGTGCCAGCAGCCAACCCCCGGGACTCCAGTTCTTC. This codes for CASSQPPGLQFF.

This clone showed up just once. The chain recombines TRBV5-1 with TRBJ2-3; TRBD2 matches 10 bases. The CDR3 covers 14 residues. Germline lookup yields CDR1 SGHRS and CDR2 YFSETQ. V gave up 6 bases and J gave up 2 bases; unmatched junction bases: 3. CDR3 region: CASTSGSPTDTQYF. The CDR3 bases are TGCGCCAGCACTAGCGGGAGCCCCACAGATACGCAGTATTTT.

V gene TRBV6-5 combines with J gene TRBJ2-7, with D possibly matching TRBD2 (5 bases). Germline assignment: CDR1 MNHEY and CDR2 SVGAGI. V lost 6 bases, J lost 6 bases, and 18 bases lay in between. The CDR3 is made up of 14 amino acids. CDR3 sequence: CASSPDPGSGEQYF. In DNA, the CDR3 is TGTGCCAGCAGCCCCGATCCGGGATCCGGCGAGCAGTACTTC.

The chain couples TRBV30 to TRBJ2-1, with unresolved D. The length of the CDR3 is 16 residues. Germline-derived CDR1 and CDR2 are GTSNPN and SVGIG (reference sequence). Deletions cut 0 bases from V and 2 bases from J, with 14 bases between. The CDR3 spells CAWSVPLGLAYNEQFF. Written as DNA, the CDR3 is TGTGCCTGGAGTGTACCCCTTGGTCTAGCCTACAATGAGCAGTTCTTC.

The chain links TRBV4-3 to TRBJ2-4; TRBD2 aligns across 9 bases. The J segment lost 7 bases and the V segment lost 0 bases, leaving 7 bases of the junction unmatched. Germline lookup yields CDR1 LGHNA and CDR2 YSLEER. The CDR3 totals 16 residues. The CDR3 is CASSQDGGGAGNIQYF. The CDR3 DNA is TGCGCCAGCAGCCAAGATGGCGGGGGGGCGGGGAACATTCAGTACTTC.

The sample holds a few counts of this clone. The chain couples TRBV28 to TRBJ1-4, with D perhaps TRBD1 (6 bases). The CDR3 covers 12 residues. Germline V gene data show CDR1 as MDHEN and CDR2 as SYDVKM. Trimming cost V 5 bases and J 5 bases, with 6 bases left between them. Here the CDR3 reads CASSTGNEKLFF. The CDR3 region has the DNA TGTGCCAGCAGTACAGGGAATGAAAAACTGTTTTTT.

Comment on this clone: A read error may account for a junction end that differs from germline. V and J are TRBV5-3 and TRBJ2-1; D may match TRBD1 or TRBD2 (6 bases each). TRBV5-3 is designated an ORF whose function remains uncertain. This CDR3 has 15 amino acids. The CDR3 reads CASSRGQNSYNEQFF. CDR3 nucleotide sequence: TGCGCCAGCAGCCGGGGGCAGAACTCCTACAATGAGCAGTTCTTC.

The chain combines TRBV19 with TRBJ2-4; TRBD1 aligns across 8 bases. V trimming: 9 bases; J trimming: 4 bases; junction bases outside the gene matches: 11. The length of the CDR3 is 15 residues. Germline V gene lookup returns CDR1 LNHDA and CDR2 SQIVND (reference sequence). CDR3 bases: TGTGCCAGCGCCCCTTCAACAGGGGGTAAAAACATTCAGTACTTC. Its protein product is CASAPSTGGKNIQYF.

The J gene is TRBJ1-6, the V gene TRBV10-2; D ambiguous. The CDR3 covers 15 residues. Germline CDR1 and CDR2: WSHSY and SAAADI. V was trimmed by 0 bases and J by 9 bases, leaving 12 bases between them. The CDR3 loop is CASSESVPGSSPLHF. The CDR3, as DNA: TGCGCCAGCAGTGAGTCAGTCCCTGGGAGTTCACCCCTCCACTTT.